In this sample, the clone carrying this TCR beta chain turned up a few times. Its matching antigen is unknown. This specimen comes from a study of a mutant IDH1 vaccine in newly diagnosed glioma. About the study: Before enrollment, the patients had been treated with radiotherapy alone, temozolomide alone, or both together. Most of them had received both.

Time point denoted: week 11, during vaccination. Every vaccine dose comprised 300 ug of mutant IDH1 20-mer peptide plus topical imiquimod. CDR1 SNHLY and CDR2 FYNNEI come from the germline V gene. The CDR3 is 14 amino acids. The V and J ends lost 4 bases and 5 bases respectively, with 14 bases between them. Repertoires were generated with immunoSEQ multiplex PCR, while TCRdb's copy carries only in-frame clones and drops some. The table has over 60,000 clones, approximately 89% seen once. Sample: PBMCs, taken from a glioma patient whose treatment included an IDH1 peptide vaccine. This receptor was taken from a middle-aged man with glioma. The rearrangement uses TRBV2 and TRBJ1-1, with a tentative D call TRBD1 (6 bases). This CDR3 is CASSGNRAGTEAFF. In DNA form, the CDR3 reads TGTGCCAGCAGTGGGAACAGGGCAGGGACTGAAGCTTTCTTT.